The following is a T cell receptor (beta chain) sequence with its context. What it binds is not known. The entry originates in a study of human T cells and chemical hapten exposure. Overall study: The patch tests put 0.01% DPC on the skin of the upper back and were read 6 days later.

V shed 1 base and J 2 bases; nucleotides not matched to a gene: 4. Germline CDR1 SEHNR, CDR2 FQNEAQ (reference sequence). This CDR3 spans 15 amino acids. Stated time point: patch test 1, 2 weeks after DPC sensitization. Treatment given: therapeutic diphenylcyclopropenone sensitization with weekly scalp DPC. One entry per CDR3 protein results from TCRdb running MiXCR on the RACE reads. The sample includes 75,000 to 90,000 distinct CDR3 sequences, over 9.5% of them seen just once. Points from the study as a whole: Sensitization with DPC brought no change to TCRs above 1 in 1000 in frequency. In comparison with controls, expanded TCRs gave rise to a significantly larger number of large CDR3 similarity clusters.

The TCR originated in a woman aged 60-70 years with alopecia areata. Some clones in this sample may be carry-over from other donors' samples. The material sequenced was whole blood, taken in connection with sensitization to the hapten diphenylcyclopropenone (DPC). The chain joins TRBV7-9 to TRBJ2-5; 7 nucleotides align to TRBD2. CDR3 nucleotides: TGTGCCAGCAGCTTAGGGGCCGGGGGGCAAGAGACCCAGTACTTC. Translated, it gives CASSLGAGGQETQYF. Based on the CDR3 plus reference TRBV7-9 and TRBJ2-5, the full variable domain is DTGVSQNPRHKITKRGQNVTFRCDPISEHNRLYWYRQTLGQGPEFLTYFQNEAQLEKSRLLSDRFSAERPKGSFSTLEIQRTEQGDSAMYLCASSLGAGGQETQYFGPGTRLLVL.